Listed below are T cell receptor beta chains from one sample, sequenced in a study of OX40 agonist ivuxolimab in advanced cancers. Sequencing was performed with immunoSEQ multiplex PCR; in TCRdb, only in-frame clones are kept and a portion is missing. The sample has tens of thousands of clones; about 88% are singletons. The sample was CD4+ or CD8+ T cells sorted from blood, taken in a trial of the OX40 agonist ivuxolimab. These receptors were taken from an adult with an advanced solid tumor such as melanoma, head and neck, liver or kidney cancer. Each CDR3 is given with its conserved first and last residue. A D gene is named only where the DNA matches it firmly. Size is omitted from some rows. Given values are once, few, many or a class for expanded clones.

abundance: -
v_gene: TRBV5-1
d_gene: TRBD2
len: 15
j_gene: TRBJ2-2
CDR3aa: CASNYDSGISGELFF
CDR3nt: TGCGCCAGCAATTACGACAGCGGGATATCCGGGGAGCTGTTTTTT

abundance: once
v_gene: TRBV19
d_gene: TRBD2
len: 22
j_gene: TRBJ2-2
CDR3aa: CASSIRQPFHGTSGRITGELFF
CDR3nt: TGTGCCAGTAGTATAAGGCAACCATTCCACGGGACTAGCGGGAGGATCACCGGGGAGCTGTTTTTT

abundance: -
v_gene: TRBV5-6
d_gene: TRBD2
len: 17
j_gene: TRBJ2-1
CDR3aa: CASSLGGGSDGYNEQFF
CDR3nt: TGTGCCAGCAGCTTGGGCGGCGGGAGTGATGGATACAATGAGCAGTTCTTC

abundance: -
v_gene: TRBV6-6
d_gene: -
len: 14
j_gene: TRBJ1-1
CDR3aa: CASSYDSPNTEAFF
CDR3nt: TGTGCCAGCAGTTACGACAGCCCAAACACTGAAGCTTTCTTT

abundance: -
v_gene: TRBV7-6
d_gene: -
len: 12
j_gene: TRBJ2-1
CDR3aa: CASSFGEGPQFF
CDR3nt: TGTGCCAGCAGCTTCGGTGAGGGCCCGCAGTTCTTC

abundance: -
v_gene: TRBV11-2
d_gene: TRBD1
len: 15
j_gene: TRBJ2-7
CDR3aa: CASSAIRGKAGEQYF
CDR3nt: TGTGCCAGCAGCGCCATCAGGGGGAAGGCTGGCGAGCAGTACTTC

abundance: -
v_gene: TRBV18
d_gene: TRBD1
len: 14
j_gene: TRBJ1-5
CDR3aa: CASSPGTDNQPQHF
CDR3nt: TGTGCCAGCTCACCAGGGACAGATAATCAGCCCCAGCATTTT

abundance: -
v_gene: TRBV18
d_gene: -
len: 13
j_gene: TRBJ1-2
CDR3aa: CASSAGANYGYTF
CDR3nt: TGTGCCAGCTCCGCAGGAGCTAACTATGGCTACACCTTC

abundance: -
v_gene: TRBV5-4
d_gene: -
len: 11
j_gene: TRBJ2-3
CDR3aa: CASSRLGEEYF
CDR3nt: TGTGCCAGCAGCAGACTTGGGGAGGAGTATTTT

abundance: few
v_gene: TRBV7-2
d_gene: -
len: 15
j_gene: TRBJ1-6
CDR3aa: CASSLQGGYNSPLHF
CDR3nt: TGTGCCAGCAGCTTACAAGGAGGGTACAATTCACCCCTCCACTTT

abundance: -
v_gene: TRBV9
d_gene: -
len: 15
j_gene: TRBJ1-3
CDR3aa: CASSSLGLSGNTIYF
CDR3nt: TGTGCCAGCAGCTCCCTCGGACTATCTGGAAACACCATATATTTT

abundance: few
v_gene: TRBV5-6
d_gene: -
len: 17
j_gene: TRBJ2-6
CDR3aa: CASSLTVEHSGANVLTF
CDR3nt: TGTGCCAGCAGCTTGACGGTCGAGCACTCTGGGGCCAACGTCCTGACTTTC

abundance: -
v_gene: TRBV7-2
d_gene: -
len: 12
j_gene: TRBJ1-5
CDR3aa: CASSPYLGPQHF
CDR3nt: TGTGCCAGCAGCCCTTATCTAGGGCCCCAGCATTTT

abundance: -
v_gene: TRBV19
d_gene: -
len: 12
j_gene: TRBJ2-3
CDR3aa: CASTPDREAQYF
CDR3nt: TGTGCCAGTACCCCAGACAGGGAGGCGCAGTATTTT

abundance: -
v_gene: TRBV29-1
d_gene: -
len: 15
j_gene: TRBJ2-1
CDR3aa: CSVAQRFGFSDEQFF
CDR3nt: TGCAGCGTTGCTCAGAGGTTTGGTTTTAGCGATGAGCAGTTCTTC

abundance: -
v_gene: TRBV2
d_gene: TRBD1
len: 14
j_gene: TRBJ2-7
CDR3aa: CASSLQGSGYEQYF
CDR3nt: TGTGCCAGCAGCCTACAGGGGAGTGGGTACGAGCAGTACTTC

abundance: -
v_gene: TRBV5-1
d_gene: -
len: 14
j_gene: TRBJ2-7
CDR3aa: CASSLASGSYEQYF
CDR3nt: TGCGCCAGCAGCTTGGCCTCGGGCTCCTACGAGCAGTACTTC

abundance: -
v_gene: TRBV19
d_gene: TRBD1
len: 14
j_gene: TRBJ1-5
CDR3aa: CASSGTGYNQPQHF
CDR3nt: TGTGCCAGTAGTGGGACAGGGTACAATCAGCCCCAGCATTTT

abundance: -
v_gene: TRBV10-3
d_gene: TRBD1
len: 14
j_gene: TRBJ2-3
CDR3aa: CATEGDREADTQYF
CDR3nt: TGTGCCACCGAAGGGGACAGGGAGGCAGATACGCAGTATTTT

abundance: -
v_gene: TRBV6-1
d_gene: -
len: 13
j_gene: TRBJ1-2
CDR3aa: CASSPQGLEGYTF
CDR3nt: TGTGCCAGCAGTCCACAGGGTTTGGAAGGCTACACCTTC

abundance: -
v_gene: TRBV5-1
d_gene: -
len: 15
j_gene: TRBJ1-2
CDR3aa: CASSQASARGYGYTF
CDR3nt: TGCGCCAGCAGCCAGGCTTCAGCCCGAGGATATGGCTACACCTTC

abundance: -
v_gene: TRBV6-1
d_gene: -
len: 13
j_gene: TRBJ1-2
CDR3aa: CASSESGVGRYTF
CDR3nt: TGTGCCAGCAGTGAATCCGGTGTCGGCCGCTACACCTTC

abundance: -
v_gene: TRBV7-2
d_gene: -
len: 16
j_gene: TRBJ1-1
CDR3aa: CASSLAPTVVNTEAFF
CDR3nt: TGTGCCAGCAGCTTAGCGCCGACTGTGGTGAACACTGAAGCTTTCTTT

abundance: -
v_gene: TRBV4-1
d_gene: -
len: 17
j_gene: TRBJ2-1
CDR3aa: CASSHSEGRTIYNEQFF
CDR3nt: TGCGCCAGCAGCCATTCAGAAGGCCGGACTATCTACAATGAGCAGTTCTTC

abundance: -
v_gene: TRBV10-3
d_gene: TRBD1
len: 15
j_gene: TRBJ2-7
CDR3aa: CAISYLDRGHYEQYF
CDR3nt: TGTGCCATCAGCTACTTGGACAGGGGACATTACGAGCAGTACTTC

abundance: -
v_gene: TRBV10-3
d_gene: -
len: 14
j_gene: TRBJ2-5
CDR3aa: CAISDVGPQETQYF
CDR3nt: TGTGCCATCAGTGACGTGGGGCCCCAAGAGACCCAGTACTTC

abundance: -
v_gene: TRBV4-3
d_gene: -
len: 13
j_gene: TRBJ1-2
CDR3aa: CASSQPGGYGYTF
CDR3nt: TGCGCCAGCAGCCAACCGGGGGGCTATGGCTACACCTTC

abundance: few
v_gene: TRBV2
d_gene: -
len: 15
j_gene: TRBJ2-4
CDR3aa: CASSEKYLDKNIQYF
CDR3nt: TGTGCCAGCAGTGAGAAATATTTAGACAAAAACATTCAGTACTTC

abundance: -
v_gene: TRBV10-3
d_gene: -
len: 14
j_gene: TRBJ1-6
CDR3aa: CAISDLTENSPLHF
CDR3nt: TGTGCCATCAGTGACCTGACCGAGAATTCACCCCTCCACTTT

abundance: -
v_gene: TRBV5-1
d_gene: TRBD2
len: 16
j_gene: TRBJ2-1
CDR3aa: CASSLDATSGIDEQFF
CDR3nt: TGCGCCAGCAGCTTGGATGCGACTAGCGGGATCGATGAGCAGTTCTTC

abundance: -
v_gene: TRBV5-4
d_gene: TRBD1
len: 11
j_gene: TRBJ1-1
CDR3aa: CASSFRDRAFF
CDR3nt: TGTGCCAGCAGCTTCCGGGACAGGGCTTTCTTT

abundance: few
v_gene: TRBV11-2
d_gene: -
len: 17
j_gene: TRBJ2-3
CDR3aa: CASSPGGGFGLTDTQYF
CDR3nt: TGTGCCAGCAGCCCGGGTGGGGGGTTTGGGTTAACAGATACGCAGTATTTT

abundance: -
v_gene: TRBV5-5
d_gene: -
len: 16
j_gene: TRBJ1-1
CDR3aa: CASSGLRQVWDTEAFF
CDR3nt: TGTGCCAGCAGCGGACTCCGACAGGTCTGGGATACTGAAGCTTTCTTT

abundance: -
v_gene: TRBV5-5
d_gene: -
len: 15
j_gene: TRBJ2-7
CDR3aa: CASSFLPGSYYEQYF
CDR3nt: TGTGCCAGCAGCTTTTTACCCGGGAGTTACTACGAGCAGTACTTC

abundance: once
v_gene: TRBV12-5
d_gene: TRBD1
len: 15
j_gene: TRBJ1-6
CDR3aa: CASGLGQGASSPLHF
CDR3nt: TGTGCTAGTGGTTTGGGACAGGGGGCGTCTTCACCCCTCCACTTT

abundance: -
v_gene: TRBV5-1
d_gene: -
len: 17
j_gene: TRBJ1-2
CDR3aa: CASSLGSNRPYNYGYTF
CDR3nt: TGCGCCAGCAGCTTGGGATCCAACAGGCCCTATAACTATGGCTACACCTTC

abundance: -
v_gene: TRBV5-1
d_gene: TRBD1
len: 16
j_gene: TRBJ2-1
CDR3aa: CASSATGTGVGGEQFF
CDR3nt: TGCGCCAGCAGCGCGACCGGGACAGGGGTAGGGGGTGAGCAGTTCTTC

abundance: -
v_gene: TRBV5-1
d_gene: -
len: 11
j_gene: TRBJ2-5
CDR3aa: CASSFQETQYF
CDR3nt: TGCGCCAGCAGCTTCCAAGAGACCCAGTACTTC

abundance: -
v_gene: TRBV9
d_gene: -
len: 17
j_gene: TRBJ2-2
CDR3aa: CASSASRGRTATGELFF
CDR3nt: TGTGCCAGCAGCGCTAGTCGGGGGCGTACGGCCACCGGGGAGCTGTTTTTT

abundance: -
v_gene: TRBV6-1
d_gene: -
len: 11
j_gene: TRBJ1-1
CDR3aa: CASSTVPEAFF
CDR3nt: TGTGCCAGCAGTACAGTCCCTGAAGCTTTCTTT

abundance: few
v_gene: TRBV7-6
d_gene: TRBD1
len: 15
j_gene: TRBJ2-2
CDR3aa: CASLTGTENTGELFF
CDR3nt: TGTGCCAGCCTGACCGGGACAGAAAACACCGGGGAGCTGTTTTTT

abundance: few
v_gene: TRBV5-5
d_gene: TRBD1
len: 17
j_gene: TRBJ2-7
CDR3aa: CASSLGPGTGVFYEQYF
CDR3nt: TGTGCCAGCAGCTTAGGCCCCGGGACAGGAGTCTTCTACGAGCAGTACTTC

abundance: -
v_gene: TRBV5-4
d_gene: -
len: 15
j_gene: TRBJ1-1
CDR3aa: CASSLDAGGGTEAFF
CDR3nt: TGTGCCAGCAGCTTGGATGCAGGAGGTGGCACTGAAGCTTTCTTT

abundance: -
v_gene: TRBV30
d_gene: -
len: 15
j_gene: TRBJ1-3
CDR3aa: CAWTRAGISGNTIYF
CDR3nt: TGTGCCTGGACCCGGGCAGGGATCTCTGGAAACACCATATATTTT

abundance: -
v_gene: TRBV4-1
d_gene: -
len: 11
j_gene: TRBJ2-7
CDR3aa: CASSKGYEQYF
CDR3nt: TGTGCCAGCAGTAAGGGTTACGAGCAGTACTTC